This TCR beta chain was obtained from a study of technical replicates of blood from a handful of donors. CDR1 and CDR2 (germline): ENHRY, SYGVKD. The CDR3 is made up of 14 amino acids. Trimming took off 0 bases at V and 4 bases at J, with 7 bases between the two ends. Libraries were prepared by immunoSEQ multiplex PCR; TCRdb keeps only in-frame clonotypes and omits some of them. This table holds around 50,000 clones, around 94% found once. The TCR originated in a human donor in good health. The chain joins TRBV10-3 to TRBJ1-5; no definite D call. Input material: T cells isolated from PBMCs. As DNA, the CDR3 is TGTGCCATCAGTGAGTCGATAGTTAATCAGCCCCAGCATTTT. It encodes CAISESIVNQPQHF.